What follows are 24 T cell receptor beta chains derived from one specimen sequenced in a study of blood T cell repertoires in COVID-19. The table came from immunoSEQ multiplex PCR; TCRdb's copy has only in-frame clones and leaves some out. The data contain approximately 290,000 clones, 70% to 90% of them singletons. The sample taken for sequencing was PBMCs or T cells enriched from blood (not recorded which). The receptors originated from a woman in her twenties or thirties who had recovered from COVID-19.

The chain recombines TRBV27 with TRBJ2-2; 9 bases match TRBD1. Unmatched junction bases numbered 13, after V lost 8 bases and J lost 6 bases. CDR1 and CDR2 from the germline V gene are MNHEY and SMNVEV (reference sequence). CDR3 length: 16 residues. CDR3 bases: TGTGCCAGCCGCCCCTGGGACAGGGTCAATCCCGGGGAGCTGTTTTTT. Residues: CASRPWDRVNPGELFF.

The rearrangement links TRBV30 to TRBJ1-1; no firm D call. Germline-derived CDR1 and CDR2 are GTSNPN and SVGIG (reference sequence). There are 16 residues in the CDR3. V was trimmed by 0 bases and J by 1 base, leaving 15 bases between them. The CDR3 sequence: CAWSVSPVRKNTEAFF. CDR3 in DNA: TGTGCCTGGAGTGTCTCTCCTGTCCGTAAGAACACTGAAGCTTTCTTT.

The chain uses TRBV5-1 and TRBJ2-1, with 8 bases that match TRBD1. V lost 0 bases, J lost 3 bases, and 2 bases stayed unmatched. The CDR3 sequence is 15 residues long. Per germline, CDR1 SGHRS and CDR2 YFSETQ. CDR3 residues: CASSLGRGRYNEQFF. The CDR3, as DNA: TGCGCCAGCAGCTTGGGCAGGGGGCGCTACAATGAGCAGTTCTTC.

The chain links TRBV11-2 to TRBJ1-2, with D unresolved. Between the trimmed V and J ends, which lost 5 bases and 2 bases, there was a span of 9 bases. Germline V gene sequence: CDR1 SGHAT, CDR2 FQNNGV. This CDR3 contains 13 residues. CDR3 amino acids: CASSTTGNYGYTF. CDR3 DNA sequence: TGTGCCAGCAGCACCACGGGAAACTATGGCTACACCTTC.

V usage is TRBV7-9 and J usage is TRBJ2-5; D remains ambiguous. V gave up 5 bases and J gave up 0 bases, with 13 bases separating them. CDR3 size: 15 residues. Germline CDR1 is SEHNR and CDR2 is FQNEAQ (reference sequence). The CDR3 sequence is CASSPPNRDQETQYF. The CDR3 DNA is TGTGCCAGCAGCCCTCCCAACCGGGACCAAGAGACCCAGTACTTC.

CDR3 sequence: CASSLTDPDTQYF. The CDR3 DNA reads as TGTGCCAGCAGCCTGACAGATCCAGATACGCAGTATTTT. The chain combines TRBV13 with TRBJ2-3; D possibly corresponds to TRBD1 (5 bases). The germline CDR1 and CDR2 sequences are PRHDT and FYEKMQ (reference sequence). The CDR3 has 13 amino acids. Between the trimmed V and J ends, which lost 5 bases and 4 bases, there was a span of 10 bases.

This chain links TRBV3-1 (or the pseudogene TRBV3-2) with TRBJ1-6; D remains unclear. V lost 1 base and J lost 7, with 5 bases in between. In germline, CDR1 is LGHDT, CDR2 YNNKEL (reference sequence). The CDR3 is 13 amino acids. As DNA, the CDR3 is TGTGCCAGCAGCCAAGTCTCCAATTCACCCCTCCACTTT. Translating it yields CASSQVSNSPLHF.

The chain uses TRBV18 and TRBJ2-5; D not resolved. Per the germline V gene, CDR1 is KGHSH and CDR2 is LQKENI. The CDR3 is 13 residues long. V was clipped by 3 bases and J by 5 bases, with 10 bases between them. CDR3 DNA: TGTGCCAGCTCACCGATTCGTGGCGAGACCCAGTACTTC. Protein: CASSPIRGETQYF.

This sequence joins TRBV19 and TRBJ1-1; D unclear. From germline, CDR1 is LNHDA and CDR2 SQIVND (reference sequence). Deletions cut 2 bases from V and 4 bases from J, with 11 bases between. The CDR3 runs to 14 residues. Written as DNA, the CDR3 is TGTGCCAGTAGTATAATACGGGAGCGCACTGAAGCTTTCTTT. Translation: CASSIIRERTEAFF.

The chain's CDR3 is CASSFSRETQYF. Written as DNA, the CDR3 is TGCGCCAGCAGCTTCTCCCGGGAGACCCAGTACTTC. The chain is built from TRBV5-1 and TRBJ2-5; no reliable D call. The CDR3 covers 12 residues. Germline values: CDR1 SGHRS, CDR2 YFSETQ. Between the trimmed V and J ends, which lost 2 bases and 5 bases, there was a span of 7 bases.

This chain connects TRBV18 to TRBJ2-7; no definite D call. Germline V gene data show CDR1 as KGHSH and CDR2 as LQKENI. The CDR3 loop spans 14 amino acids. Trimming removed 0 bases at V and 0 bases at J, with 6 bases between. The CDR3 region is CASSPPPNSYEQYF. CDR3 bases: TGTGCCAGCTCACCACCCCCAAACTCCTACGAGCAGTACTTC.

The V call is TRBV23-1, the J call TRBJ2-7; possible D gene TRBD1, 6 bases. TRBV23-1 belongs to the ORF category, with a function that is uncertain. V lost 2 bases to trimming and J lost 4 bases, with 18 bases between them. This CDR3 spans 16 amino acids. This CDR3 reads CASSQPLGVQGYEQYF. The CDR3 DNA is TGCGCCAGCAGTCAACCCTTGGGGGTTCAGGGGTACGAGCAGTACTTC.

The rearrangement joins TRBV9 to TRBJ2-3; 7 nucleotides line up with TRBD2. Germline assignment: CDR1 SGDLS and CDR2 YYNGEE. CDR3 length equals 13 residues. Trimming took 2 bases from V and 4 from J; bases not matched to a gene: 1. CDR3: CASSVTSADTQYF. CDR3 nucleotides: TGTGCCAGCAGCGTTACTAGCGCAGATACGCAGTATTTT.

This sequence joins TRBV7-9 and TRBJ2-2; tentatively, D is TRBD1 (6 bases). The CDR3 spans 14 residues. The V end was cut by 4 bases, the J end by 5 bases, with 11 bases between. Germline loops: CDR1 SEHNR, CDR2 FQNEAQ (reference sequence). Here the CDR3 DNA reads TGTGCCAGCAGCTCCACAGGGTTAACCGGGGAGCTGTTTTTT. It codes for CASSSTGLTGELFF.

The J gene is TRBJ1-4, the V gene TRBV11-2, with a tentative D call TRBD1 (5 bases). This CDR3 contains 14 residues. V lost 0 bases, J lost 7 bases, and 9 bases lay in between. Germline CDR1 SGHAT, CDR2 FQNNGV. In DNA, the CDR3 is TGTGCCAGCAGCTTAGATGGGGCTGGTGAAAAACTGTTTTTT. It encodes CASSLDGAGEKLFF.

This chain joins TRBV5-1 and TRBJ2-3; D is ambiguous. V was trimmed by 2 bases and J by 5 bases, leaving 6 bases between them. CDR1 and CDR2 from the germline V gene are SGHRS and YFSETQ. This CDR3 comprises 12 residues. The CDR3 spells CASSFRRDTQYF. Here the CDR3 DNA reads TGCGCCAGCAGCTTTAGGAGAGATACGCAGTATTTT.

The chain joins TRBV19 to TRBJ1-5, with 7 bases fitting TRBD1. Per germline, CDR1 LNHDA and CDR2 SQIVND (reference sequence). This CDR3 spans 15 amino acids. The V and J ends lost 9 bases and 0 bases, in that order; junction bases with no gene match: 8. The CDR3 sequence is CASVPGGYSNQPQHF. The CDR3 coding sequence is TGTGCCAGCGTCCCAGGGGGTTATAGCAATCAGCCCCAGCATTTT.

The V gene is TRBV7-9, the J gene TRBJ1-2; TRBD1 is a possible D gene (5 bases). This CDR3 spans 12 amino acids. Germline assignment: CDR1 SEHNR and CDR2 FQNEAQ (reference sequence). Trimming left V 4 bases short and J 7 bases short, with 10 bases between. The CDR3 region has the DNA TGTGCCAGCAGCTCCCGGAGGGGTGGCTACACCTTC. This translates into CASSSRRGGYTF.

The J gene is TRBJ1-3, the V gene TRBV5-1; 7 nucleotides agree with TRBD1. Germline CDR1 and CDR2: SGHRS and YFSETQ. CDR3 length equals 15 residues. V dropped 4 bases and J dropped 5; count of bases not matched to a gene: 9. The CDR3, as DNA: TGCGCCAGCAGCACCTCCCCGGGACAGAGAAACACCATATATTTT. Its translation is CASSTSPGQRNTIYF.

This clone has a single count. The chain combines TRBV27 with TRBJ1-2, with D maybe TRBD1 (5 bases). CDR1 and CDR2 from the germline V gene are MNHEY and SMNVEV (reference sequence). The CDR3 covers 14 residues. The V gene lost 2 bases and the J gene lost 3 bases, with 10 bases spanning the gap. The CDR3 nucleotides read TGTGCCAGCAGTTTACTGGGGGGGGACTATGGCTACACCTTC. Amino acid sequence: CASSLLGGDYGYTF.

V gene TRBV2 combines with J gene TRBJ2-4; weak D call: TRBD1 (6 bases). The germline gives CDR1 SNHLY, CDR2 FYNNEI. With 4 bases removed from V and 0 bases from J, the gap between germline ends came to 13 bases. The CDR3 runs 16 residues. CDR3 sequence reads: CASSGRTATAKNIQYF. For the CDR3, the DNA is TGTGCCAGCAGTGGCAGGACAGCGACAGCCAAAAACATTCAGTACTTC.

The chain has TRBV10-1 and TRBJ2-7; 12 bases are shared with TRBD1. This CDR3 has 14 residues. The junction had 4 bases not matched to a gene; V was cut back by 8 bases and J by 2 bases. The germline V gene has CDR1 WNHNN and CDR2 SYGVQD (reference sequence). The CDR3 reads CASLGQGATYEQYF. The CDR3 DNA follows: TGCGCCAGCTTGGGACAGGGGGCGACCTACGAGCAGTACTTC.

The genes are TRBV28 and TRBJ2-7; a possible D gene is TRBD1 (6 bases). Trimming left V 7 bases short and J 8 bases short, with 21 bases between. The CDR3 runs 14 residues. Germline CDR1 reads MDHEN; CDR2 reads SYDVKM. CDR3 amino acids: CASTQSTGTRKQYF. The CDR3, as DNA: TGTGCCAGCACCCAATCAACCGGGACAAGAAAGCAGTACTTC.

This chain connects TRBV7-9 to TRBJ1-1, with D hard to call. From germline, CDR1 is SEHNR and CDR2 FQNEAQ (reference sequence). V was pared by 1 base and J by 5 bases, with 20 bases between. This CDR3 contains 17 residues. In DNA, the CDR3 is TGTGCCAGCAGCTTAGGGGGTCCATCGGGGAGAAGTACTGAAGCTTTCTTT. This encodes CASSLGGPSGRSTEAFF.